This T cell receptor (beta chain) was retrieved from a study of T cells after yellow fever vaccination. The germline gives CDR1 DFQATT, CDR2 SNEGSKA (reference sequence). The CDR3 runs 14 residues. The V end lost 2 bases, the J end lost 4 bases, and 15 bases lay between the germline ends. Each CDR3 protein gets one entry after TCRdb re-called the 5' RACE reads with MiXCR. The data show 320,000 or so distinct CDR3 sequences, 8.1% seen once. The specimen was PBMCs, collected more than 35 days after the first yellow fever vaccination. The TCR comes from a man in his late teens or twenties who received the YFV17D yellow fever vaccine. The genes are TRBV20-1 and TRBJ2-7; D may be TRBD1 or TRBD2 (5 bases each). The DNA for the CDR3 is TGCAGTGCTAGACCCTTGGGGGTATGGTACGAGCAGTACGTC. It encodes CSARPLGVWYEQYV.